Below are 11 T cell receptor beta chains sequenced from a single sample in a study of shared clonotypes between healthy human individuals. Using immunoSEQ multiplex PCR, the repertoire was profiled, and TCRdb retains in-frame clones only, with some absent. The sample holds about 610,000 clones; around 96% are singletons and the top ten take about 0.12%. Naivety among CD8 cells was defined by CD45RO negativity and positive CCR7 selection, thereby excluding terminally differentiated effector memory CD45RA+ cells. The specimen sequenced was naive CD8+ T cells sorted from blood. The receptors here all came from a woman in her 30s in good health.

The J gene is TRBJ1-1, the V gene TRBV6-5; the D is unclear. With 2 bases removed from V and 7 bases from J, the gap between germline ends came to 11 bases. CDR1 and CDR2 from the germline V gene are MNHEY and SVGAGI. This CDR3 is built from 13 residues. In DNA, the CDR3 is TGTGCCAGCAGTTACGGCTACAAGGGTGAAGCTTTCTTT. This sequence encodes CASSYGYKGEAFF.

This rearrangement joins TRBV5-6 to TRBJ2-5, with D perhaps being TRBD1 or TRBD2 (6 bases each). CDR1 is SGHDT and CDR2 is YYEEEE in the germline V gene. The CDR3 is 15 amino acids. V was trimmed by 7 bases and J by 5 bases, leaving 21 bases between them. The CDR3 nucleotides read TGTGCCAGCTCGGGAGATGGGGGGCCAGTCGAGACCCAGTACTTC. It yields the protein CASSGDGGPVETQYF.

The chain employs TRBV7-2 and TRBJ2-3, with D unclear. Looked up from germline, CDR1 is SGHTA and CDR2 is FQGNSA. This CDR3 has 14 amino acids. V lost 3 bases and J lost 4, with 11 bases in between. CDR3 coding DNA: TGTGCCAGCAGCTTGTTTCAAGCCCCAGATACGCAGTATTTT. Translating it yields CASSLFQAPDTQYF.

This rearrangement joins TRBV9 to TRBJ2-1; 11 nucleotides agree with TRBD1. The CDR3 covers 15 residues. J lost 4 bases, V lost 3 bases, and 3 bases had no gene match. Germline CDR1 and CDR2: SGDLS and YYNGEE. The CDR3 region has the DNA TGTGCCAGCAGCGGGACAGGGGGCAGTTACAATGAGCAGTTCTTC. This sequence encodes CASSGTGGSYNEQFF. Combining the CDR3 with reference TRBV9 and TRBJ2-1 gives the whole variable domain DSGVTQTPKHLITATGQRVTLRCSPRSGDLSVYWYQQSLDQGLQFLIQYYNGEERAKGNILERFSAQQFPDLHSELNLSSLELGDSALYFCASSGTGGSYNEQFFGPGTRLTVL.

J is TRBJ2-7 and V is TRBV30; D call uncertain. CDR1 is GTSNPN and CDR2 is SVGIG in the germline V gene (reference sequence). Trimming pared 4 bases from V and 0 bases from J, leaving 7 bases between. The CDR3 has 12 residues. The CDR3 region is CAWNGDSYEQYF. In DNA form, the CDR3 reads TGTGCCTGGAACGGCGACTCCTACGAGCAGTACTTC.

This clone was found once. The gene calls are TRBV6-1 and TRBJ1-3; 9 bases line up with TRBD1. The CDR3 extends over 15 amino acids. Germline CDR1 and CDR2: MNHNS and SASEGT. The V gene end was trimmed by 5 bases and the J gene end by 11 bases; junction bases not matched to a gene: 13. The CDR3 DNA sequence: TGTGCCAGCAGTTTCCCACAGGGGGCCCTACCCGCCATATATTTT. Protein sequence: CASSFPQGALPAIYF.

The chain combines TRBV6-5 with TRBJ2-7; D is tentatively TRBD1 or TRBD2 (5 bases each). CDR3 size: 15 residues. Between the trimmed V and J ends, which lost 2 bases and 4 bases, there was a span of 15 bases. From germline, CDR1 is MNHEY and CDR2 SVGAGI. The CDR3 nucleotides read TGTGCCAGCAGTTACACCCGGGACCCGGTGTACGAGCAGTACTTC. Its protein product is CASSYTRDPVYEQYF.

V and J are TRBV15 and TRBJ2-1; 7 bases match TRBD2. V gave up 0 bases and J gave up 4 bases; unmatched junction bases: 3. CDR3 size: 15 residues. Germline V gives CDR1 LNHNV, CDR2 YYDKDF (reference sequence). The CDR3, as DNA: TGTGCCACCAGCAGAGATCGGGGGGATTACAATGAGCAGTTCTTC. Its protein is CATSRDRGDYNEQFF.

CDR3 sequence (DNA): TGTGCCAGCAGCTTAGCGCGCGGGGGCAAAGATACGCAGTATTTT. It encodes CASSLARGGKDTQYF. The gene calls are TRBV7-9 and TRBJ2-3; tentative D call: TRBD2 (7 bases). This CDR3 comprises 15 residues. Per germline, CDR1 SEHNR and CDR2 FQNEAQ (reference sequence). Trimming cost V 0 bases and J 5 bases, with 12 bases left between them. The full variable domain, rest sourced from reference TRBV7-9 and TRBJ2-3, is DTGVSQNPRHKITKRGQNVTFRCDPISEHNRLYWYRQTLGQGPEFLTYFQNEAQLEKSRLLSDRFSAERPKGSFSTLEIQRTEQGDSAMYLCASSLARGGKDTQYFGPGTRLTVL.

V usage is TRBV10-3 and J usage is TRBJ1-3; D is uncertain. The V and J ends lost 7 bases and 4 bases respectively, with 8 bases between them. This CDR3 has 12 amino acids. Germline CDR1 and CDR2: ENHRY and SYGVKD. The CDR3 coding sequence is TGTGCCATCACCGAGGAAGGAAACACCATATATTTT. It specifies CAITEEGNTIYF.

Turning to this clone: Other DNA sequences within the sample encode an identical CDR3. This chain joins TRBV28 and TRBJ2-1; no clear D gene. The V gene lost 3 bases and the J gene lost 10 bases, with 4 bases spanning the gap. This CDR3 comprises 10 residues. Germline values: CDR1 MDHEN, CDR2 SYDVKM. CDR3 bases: TGTGCCAGCAGTTTGGGCGAGCAGTTCTTC. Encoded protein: CASSLGEQFF. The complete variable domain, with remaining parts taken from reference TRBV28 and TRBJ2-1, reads DVKVTQSSRYLVKRTGEKVFLECVQDMDHENMFWYRQDPGLGLRLIYFSYDVKMKEKGDIPEGYSVSREKKERFSLILESASTNQTSMYLCASSLGEQFFGPGTRLTVL.